The 21 T cell receptor beta chains listed next were all sequenced from one sample in a study of vaccination effects on CD4 cells after COVID-19. Peptide-pool stimulation followed by sequencing identified expanded antigen-specific CD4+ clonotypes in the ViraFEST assay. Researchers isolated CD4+ T cells once less than 13 days of culture had elapsed. Participants received two doses of either the BNT162b2 or mRNA-1273 vaccine. The data were produced by immunoSEQ multiplex PCR, yet TCRdb's version contains in-frame clones alone and is incomplete. The sample records around 69,000 clones, about 67% being singletons. The antigens for these receptors are not known. The material was CD4+ T cells from PBMCs cultured with HCoV-229E spike peptides, obtained after COVID-19 vaccination. The receptors come from a human donor who received a COVID-19 vaccine.

The genes are TRBV6-5 and TRBJ1-4, with D possibly TRBD1 on 6 matching bases. This CDR3 comprises 14 residues. CDR1 is MNHEY and CDR2 is SVGAGI in the germline V gene. Trimming left V 7 bases short and J 8 bases short, with 17 bases between. CDR3 loop: CASKGGRVGEKLFF. The DNA of the CDR3 is TGTGCCAGCAAGGGGGGCAGGGTGGGGGAAAAACTGTTTTTT.

CDR3 sequence: CASSLGPEETQYF. The CDR3 nucleotides are TGTGCCAGCAGCCTAGGGCCAGAAGAGACCCAGTACTTC. The chain employs TRBV6-6 and TRBJ2-5, with no clear D. This CDR3 is built from 13 residues. V lost 6 bases and J lost 3, with 11 bases in between. Per the germline V gene, CDR1 is MNHNY and CDR2 is SVGAGI (reference sequence).

The chain couples TRBV6-6 to TRBJ1-1, with D unclear. This CDR3 has 15 residues. Germline CDR1 reads MNHNY; CDR2 reads SVGAGI (reference sequence). Trimming stripped 4 bases from V and 5 bases from J, with 17 bases between. As DNA, the CDR3 is TGTGCCAGCAGTTTGGGCGTCCGGGCCGGAACTGAAGCTTTCTTT. This codes for CASSLGVRAGTEAFF.

The chain employs TRBV24-1 and TRBJ2-5; 7 nucleotides match TRBD1. Germline-derived CDR1 and CDR2 are KGHDR and SFDVKD. There are 14 residues in the CDR3. The ends lost 4 bases at V and 4 bases at J; junction bases unmatched: 5. The CDR3 sequence: CATSDRDSRETQYF. The CDR3 DNA is TGTGCCACCAGTGACAGGGACAGCAGAGAGACCCAGTACTTC.

V gene TRBV24-1 combines with J gene TRBJ1-1; the D is unclear. V lost 7 bases and J 1 base, leaving 12 bases between the germline ends. Germline CDR1 and CDR2: KGHDR and SFDVKD. CDR3 length: 14 residues. The CDR3 nucleotides are TGTGCCACCAGCGGAGGCGGAACGAACACTGAAGCTTTCTTT. Encoded protein: CATSGGGTNTEAFF.

The chain has TRBV5-1 and TRBJ1-1; no clear D gene. This CDR3 comprises 12 residues. Trimming shortened V by 2 bases and J by 11 bases, and 13 bases separated the two germline ends. Per germline, CDR1 SGHRS and CDR2 YFSETQ. The CDR3 coding sequence is TGCGCCAGCAGCTTTGATTCCAGTCGGGCTTTCTTT. Translated, it gives CASSFDSSRAFF.

CDR3 amino acids: CASSLVDRLEQYV. The CDR3 DNA reads as TGTGCCAGCAGCTTAGTGGACAGGTTAGAGCAGTACGTC. The chain recombines TRBV7-9 with TRBJ2-7; 7 bases match TRBD1. J lost 7 bases, V lost 1 base, and 4 bases had no gene match. The CDR3 length is 13 residues. Germline V gene sequence: CDR1 SEHNR, CDR2 FQNEAQ (reference sequence).

This clone was picked up a small number of times. The chain joins TRBV6-2 or TRBV6-3 to TRBJ2-7, with 8 bases identical to TRBD2. This CDR3 is 15 amino acids long. V shed 5 bases and J 2 bases; nucleotides not matched to a gene: 8. Per the germline V gene, CDR1 is MNHEY and CDR2 is SVGEGT. The CDR3 here is CASSKPLAGAYEQYV. The CDR3, as DNA: TGTGCCAGCAGTAAACCCCTAGCGGGTGCCTACGAGCAGTACGTC.

The chain links TRBV11-2 to TRBJ2-7, with no clear D. Germline-derived CDR1 and CDR2 are SGHAT and FQNNGV. There are 13 residues in the CDR3. Trimming cost V 5 bases and J 3 bases, with 11 bases left between them. In nucleotides, the CDR3 is TGTGCCAGCAGCCCCCGACCATACTACGAGCAGTACGTC. Its translation is CASSPRPYYEQYV.

The chain is built from TRBV30 and TRBJ1-5, with D tentatively TRBD1 (6 bases). Trimming took 2 bases from V and 4 from J, leaving 9 bases between them. This CDR3 is 13 amino acids long. Germline V gene sequence: CDR1 GTSNPN, CDR2 SVGIG (reference sequence). CDR3 sequence reads: CAWSTGTNQPQHF. The DNA of the CDR3 is TGTGCCTGGAGTACGGGGACAAATCAGCCCCAGCATTTT.

The V gene is TRBV20-1, the J gene TRBJ2-3; D perhaps matches TRBD1 (5 bases). V was trimmed by 3 bases and J by 4 bases, leaving 14 bases between them. The CDR3 runs to 14 residues. The germline CDR1 and CDR2 sequences are DFQATT and SNEGSKA (reference sequence). CDR3 loop: CSASNAQGADTQYF. As DNA, the CDR3 is TGCAGTGCTAGTAATGCGCAGGGCGCAGATACGCAGTATTTT.

This sequence joins TRBV5-1 and TRBJ2-6; the D is unclear. The germline V gene encodes CDR1 SGHRS and CDR2 YFSETQ. V was shortened by 1 base and J by 4 bases, with 6 bases between the two germline ends. This CDR3 has 14 amino acids. The CDR3 nucleotides are TGCGCCAGCAGCTTGAATCCCGGGGCCAACGTCCTGACTTTC. Translation: CASSLNPGANVLTF.

The chain combines TRBV9 with TRBJ1-4; D is possibly TRBD1 (5 bases). The germline CDR1 and CDR2 sequences are SGDLS and YYNGEE. Trimming removed 4 bases from V and 12 bases from J, with 25 bases in between. This CDR3 contains 16 residues. CDR3 DNA: TGTGCCAGCAGCCCGCGTGATGGGCCGATAAGGGGCGAACTGTTTTTT. As protein: CASSPRDGPIRGELFF. Filled out from reference TRBV9 and TRBJ1-4, the complete variable domain reads DSGVTQTPKHLITATGQRVTLRCSPRSGDLSVYWYQQSLDQGLQFLIQYYNGEERAKGNILERFSAQQFPDLHSELNLSSLELGDSALYFCASSPRDGPIRGELFFGSGTQLSVL.

CDR3 amino acids: CASSAQGGYTF. In nucleotides, the CDR3 is TGTGCCAGCAGTGCCCAGGGGGGCTACACCTTC. This sequence joins TRBV6-6 and TRBJ1-2; perhaps TRBD1 as D (6 bases). The germline V gene encodes CDR1 MNHNY and CDR2 SVGAGI (reference sequence). The CDR3 sequence is 11 residues long. V lost 5 bases and J 8 bases, leaving 9 bases between the germline ends.

The chain links TRBV2 to TRBJ1-5, with D perhaps matching TRBD1 (5 bases). V was clipped by 6 bases and J by 0 bases, with 9 bases between them. The CDR3 contains 14 residues. Per the germline V gene, CDR1 is SNHLY and CDR2 is FYNNEI. The CDR3 DNA reads as TGTGCCAGCAGGGACAATTATAGCAATCAGCCCCAGCATTTT. Translated: CASRDNYSNQPQHF.

This chain joins TRBV27 and TRBJ2-3; no firm D call. The length of the CDR3 is 11 residues. Trimming left V 5 bases short and J 5 bases short, with 5 bases between. Germline V CDR1 and CDR2: MNHEY, SMNVEV (reference sequence). CDR3 DNA: TGTGCCAGCAGTCGTGGAGATACGCAGTATTTT. This codes for CASSRGDTQYF.

The chain joins TRBV12-3 or TRBV12-4 to TRBJ1-6, with D perhaps TRBD1 (6 bases). With 5 bases removed from V and 10 bases from J, the gap between germline ends came to 12 bases. The CDR3 is 13 amino acids. The CDR3 bases are TGTGCCAGCAGTACCACAGGGCTCTCACCCCTCCACTTT. This sequence encodes CASSTTGLSPLHF.

The V gene is TRBV10-3, the J gene TRBJ2-2; 10 bases agree with TRBD2. This CDR3 comprises 14 residues. The germline CDR1 and CDR2 sequences are ENHRY and SYGVKD. V lost 10 bases and J lost 7; bases outside the gene matches: 9. Here the CDR3 reads CATSAGGLFGELFF. The CDR3 DNA is TGTGCCACCTCAGCGGGGGGGCTGTTCGGGGAGCTGTTTTTT.

V usage is TRBV2 and J usage is TRBJ1-6, with D hard to call. Trimming pared 10 bases from V and 0 bases from J, leaving 10 bases between. Germline loops: CDR1 SNHLY, CDR2 FYNNEI. The CDR3 length is 14 residues. Here the CDR3 DNA reads TGTGCCACCTCACAGAGCTCCTATAATTCACCCCTCCACTTT. The encoded protein is CATSQSSYNSPLHF. The variable domain in full, completed from reference TRBV2 and TRBJ1-6, reads EPEVTQTPSHQVTQMGQEVILRCVPISNHLYFYWYRQILGQKVEFLVSFYNNEISEKSEIFDDQFSVERPDGSNFTLKIRSTKLEDSAMYFCATSQSSYNSPLHFGNGTRLTVT.

This clone was observed a handful of times. V usage is TRBV5-1 and J usage is TRBJ2-5, with 9 bases that match TRBD1. Trimming took 2 bases from V and 2 from J; bases not matched to a gene: 4. This CDR3 is built from 15 residues. Germline-derived CDR1 and CDR2 are SGHRS and YFSETQ. The CDR3 protein is CASSFGGQGQETQYF. CDR3 nucleotide sequence: TGCGCCAGCAGCTTTGGTGGACAGGGGCAAGAGACCCAGTACTTC.

This chain uses TRBV24-1 with TRBJ2-5, with 8 bases lining up with TRBD2. Germline-derived CDR1 and CDR2 are KGHDR and SFDVKD. The J segment lost 3 bases and the V segment lost 4 bases, leaving 6 bases of the junction unmatched. This CDR3 spans 15 amino acids. The CDR3 protein is CATSEGGLAEETQYF. In nucleotides, the CDR3 is TGTGCCACCAGTGAGGGCGGACTAGCCGAAGAGACCCAGTACTTC.